The present T cell receptor beta chain was sequenced within a study of T cell changes during pregnancy in multiple sclerosis. Sequenced by immunoSEQ multiplex PCR; TCRdb stores in-frame clones only, minus some. Of 30,000 to 45,000 clones listed, around 90% are singletons. V was pared by 1 base and J by 2 bases, with 1 base of the junction left unmatched. Germline loops: CDR1 SEHNR, CDR2 FQNEAQ (reference sequence). CDR3 length equals 15 residues. The TCR was taken from a female donor with multiple sclerosis, enrolled in a pregnancy study. The rearrangement links TRBV7-9 to TRBJ2-3; 9 bases line up with TRBD1. The sample consisted of CD4+ T cells from peripheral blood mononuclear cells, taken in the third trimester of pregnancy. CDR3 region: CASSLGDRVTDTQYF. The CDR3 nucleotides are TGTGCCAGCAGCTTAGGGGACAGGGTCACAGATACGCAGTATTTT.